This note documents a single TCR beta chain sequence. The antigen is not known. This record belongs to a study of PD-L1 blockade in urothelial cancer. About the study: Intravenous atezolizumab, 1,200 mg every 3 weeks, was begun by patients in the mid-2010s. Analyses were performed on blood at 3 weeks after treatment start (the second dose) and at 6 weeks. Prior exposure to chemotherapy in patients amounted to 0 to 3 regimens received.

Time point denoted: peripheral blood 6 weeks after treatment start. Study outcomes and limitations: Having blood TCR clonality under the median before treatment predicted better survival.

Clones were read by immunoSEQ multiplex PCR, and TCRdb kept only the in-frame ones, dropping some. The sample consists of 20,000 to 25,000 clones, more than 70% of them appearing once. Here the sequenced sample was PBMCs, taken around atezolizumab (anti-PD-L1) treatment. The TCR comes from a man in his 70s with urothelial cancer.

CDR3 coding DNA: TGTGCCAGCAGTGGCGGGAGCTCCTACGAGCAGTACTTC. It codes for CASSGGSSYEQYF. The chain links TRBV28 to TRBJ2-7; 7 bases are a match to TRBD2. This CDR3 comprises 13 residues. In germline, CDR1 is MDHEN, CDR2 SYDVKM. The J segment lost 0 bases and the V segment lost 5 bases, leaving 1 base of the junction unmatched.